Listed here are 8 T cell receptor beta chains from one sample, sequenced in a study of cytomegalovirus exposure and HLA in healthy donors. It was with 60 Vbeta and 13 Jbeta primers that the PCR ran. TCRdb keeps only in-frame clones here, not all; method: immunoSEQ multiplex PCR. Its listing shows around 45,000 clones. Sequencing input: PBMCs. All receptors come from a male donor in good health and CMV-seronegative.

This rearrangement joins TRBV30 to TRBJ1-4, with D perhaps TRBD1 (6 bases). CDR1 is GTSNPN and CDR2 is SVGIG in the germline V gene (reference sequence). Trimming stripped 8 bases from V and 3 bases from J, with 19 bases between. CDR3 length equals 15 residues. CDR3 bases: TGTGCCCACAAGAAACAGGGTGCTTCTAATGAAAAACTGTTTTTT. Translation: CAHKKQGASNEKLFF. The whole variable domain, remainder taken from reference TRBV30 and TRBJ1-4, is SQTIHQWPATLVQPVGSPLSLECTVEGTSNPNLYWYRQAAGRGLQLLFYSVGIGQISSEVPQNLSASRPQDRQFILSSKKLLLSDSGFYLCAHKKQGASNEKLFFGSGTQLSVL.

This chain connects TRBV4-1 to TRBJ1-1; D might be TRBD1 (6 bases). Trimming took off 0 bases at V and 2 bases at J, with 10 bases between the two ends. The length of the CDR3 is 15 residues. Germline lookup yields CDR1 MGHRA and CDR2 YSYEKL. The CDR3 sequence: CASSQEGHLNTEAFF. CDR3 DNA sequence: TGCGCCAGCAGCCAAGAGGGACACCTAAACACTGAAGCTTTCTTT.

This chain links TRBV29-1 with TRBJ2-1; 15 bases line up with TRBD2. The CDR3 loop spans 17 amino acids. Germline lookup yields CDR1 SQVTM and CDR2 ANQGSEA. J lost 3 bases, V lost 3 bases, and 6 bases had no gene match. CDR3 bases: TGCAGCGTTGATCGGGGGACTAGCGGGGGGCGCTACAATGAGCAGTTCTTC. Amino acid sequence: CSVDRGTSGGRYNEQFF.

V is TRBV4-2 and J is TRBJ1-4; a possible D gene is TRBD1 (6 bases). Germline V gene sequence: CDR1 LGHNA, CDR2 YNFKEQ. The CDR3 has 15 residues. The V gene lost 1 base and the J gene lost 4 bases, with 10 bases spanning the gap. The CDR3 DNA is TGTGCCAGCAGCCAAGGGGGGCAGGATAATGAAAAACTGTTTTTT. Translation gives CASSQGGQDNEKLFF.

The CDR3 region is CAWNRDNNQPQHF. The CDR3 nucleotides read TGTGCCTGGAATCGGGACAACAATCAGCCCCAGCATTTT. The J gene is TRBJ1-5, the V gene TRBV30; weak D call: TRBD1 (6 bases). Deletions cut 4 bases from V and 3 bases from J, with 10 bases between. The CDR3 runs 13 residues. Germline V gene sequence: CDR1 GTSNPN, CDR2 SVGIG (reference sequence). The full variable domain, with the rest looked up from reference TRBV30 and TRBJ1-5, is SQTIHQWPATLVQPVGSPLSLECTVEGTSNPNLYWYRQAAGRGLQLLFYSVGIGQISSEVPQNLSASRPQDRQFILSSKKLLLSDSGFYLCAWNRDNNQPQHFGDGTRLSIL.

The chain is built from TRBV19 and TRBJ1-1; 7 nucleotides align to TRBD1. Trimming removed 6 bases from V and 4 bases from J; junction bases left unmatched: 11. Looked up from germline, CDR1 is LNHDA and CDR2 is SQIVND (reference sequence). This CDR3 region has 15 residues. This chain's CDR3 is CASSFTRQGSTEAFF. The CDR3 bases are TGTGCCAGTAGCTTTACTCGACAGGGCAGCACTGAAGCTTTCTTT.

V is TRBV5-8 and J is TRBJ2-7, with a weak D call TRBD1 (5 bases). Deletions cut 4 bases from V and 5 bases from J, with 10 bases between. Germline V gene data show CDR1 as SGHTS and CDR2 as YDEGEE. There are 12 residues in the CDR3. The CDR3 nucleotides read TGTGCCAGCAGCCTGACAGTTCACGAGCAGTACTTC. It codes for CASSLTVHEQYF.

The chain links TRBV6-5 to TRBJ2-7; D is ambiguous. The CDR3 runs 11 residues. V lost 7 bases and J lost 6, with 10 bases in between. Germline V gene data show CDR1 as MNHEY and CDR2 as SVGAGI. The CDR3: CASTPQAEQYF. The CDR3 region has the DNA TGTGCCAGCACCCCGCAGGCCGAGCAGTACTTC.